One and the same sample provided the 20 T cell receptor beta chains below, sequenced in a study of blood T cell repertoires in COVID-19. Clones were read by immunoSEQ multiplex PCR, and TCRdb kept only the in-frame ones, dropping some. The profile shows nearly 55,000 clones, just under 80% of them singletons. Sequencing was carried out using peripheral blood. The receptors come from a human donor with active or convalescent COVID-19. The donor label of this sample is uncertain.

This clone has more than one count but fewer than ten. This chain links TRBV19 with TRBJ1-2; D is undetermined. This CDR3 is built from 13 residues. Trimming removed 3 bases from V and 8 bases from J, with 13 bases in between. The germline gives CDR1 LNHDA, CDR2 SQIVND (reference sequence). This chain's CDR3 is CASSMEGVRGYTF. For the CDR3, the DNA is TGTGCCAGTAGTATGGAAGGAGTAAGAGGCTACACCTTC. The entire variable domain, with the rest obtained from reference TRBV19 and TRBJ1-2, is as follows: DGGITQSPKYLFRKEGQNVTLSCEQNLNHDAMYWYRQDPGQGLRLIYYSQIVNDFQKGDIAEGYSVSREKKESFPLTVTSAQKNPTAFYLCASSMEGVRGYTFGSGTRLTVV.

This clone was seen just once. The J gene is TRBJ2-7, the V gene TRBV27, with unresolved D. Germline-derived CDR1 and CDR2 are MNHEY and SMNVEV (reference sequence). This CDR3 is 14 amino acids long. V lost 3 bases and J 0 bases, leaving 9 bases between the germline ends. The CDR3 loop reads CASSFGGSSYEQYF. CDR3 sequence (DNA): TGTGCCAGCAGTTTTGGCGGTAGCTCCTACGAGCAGTACTTC.

This clone was seen once. V gene TRBV9 combines with J gene TRBJ2-7; 7 bases line up with TRBD1. The CDR3 length is 14 residues. V was clipped by 3 bases and J by 5 bases; unmatched bases: 8. In germline, CDR1 is SGDLS, CDR2 YYNGEE. CDR3: CASSEGTGVHEQYF. The CDR3 DNA follows: TGTGCCAGCAGCGAGGGAACAGGGGTGCACGAGCAGTACTTC.

This chain joins TRBV4-2 and TRBJ2-1; 11 bases line up with TRBD2. This CDR3 has 17 amino acids. The germline V gene has CDR1 LGHNA and CDR2 YNFKEQ. With V trimmed by 0 bases and J by 6 bases, 7 bases remained unmatched. The CDR3 reads CASSQEKASGRPNEQFF. In DNA, the CDR3 is TGTGCCAGCAGCCAAGAAAAGGCTAGCGGGAGGCCCAATGAGCAGTTCTTC.

The chain is built from TRBV7-9 and TRBJ2-2, with TRBD1 matching over 9 bases. This CDR3 region has 14 residues. V lost 7 bases and J lost 4; bases outside the gene matches: 4. Germline V lookup: CDR1 SEHNR, CDR2 FQNEAQ (reference sequence). CDR3 loop: CASTLTGGTGELFF. The CDR3 nucleotides are TGTGCCAGCACCCTGACAGGGGGCACCGGGGAGCTGTTTTTT.

This clone was counted once. The chain carries TRBV24-1 and TRBJ2-3; no reliable D call. The CDR3 has 14 residues. Per the germline V gene, CDR1 is KGHDR and CDR2 is SFDVKD. V was clipped by 1 base and J by 5 bases, with 9 bases between them. The CDR3 is CATSDLLKRDTQYF. CDR3 DNA: TGTGCCACCAGTGATTTACTAAAACGAGATACGCAGTATTTT.

The J gene is TRBJ2-2, the V gene TRBV11-2; tentative D call: TRBD1 (6 bases). Germline V gives CDR1 SGHAT, CDR2 FQNNGV. The CDR3 contains 15 residues. The V gene lost 1 base and the J gene lost 6 bases, with 12 bases spanning the gap. CDR3 in amino acids: CASSLGTVIAGELFF. The CDR3 DNA follows: TGTGCCAGCAGCTTAGGGACAGTTATTGCCGGGGAGCTGTTTTTT.

This chain joins TRBV30 and TRBJ2-1; D is possibly TRBD2 (5 bases). Trimming took 4 bases from V and 4 from J, leaving 14 bases between them. CDR3 size: 14 residues. Germline loops: CDR1 GTSNPN, CDR2 SVGIG (reference sequence). The DNA of the CDR3 is TGTGCCTGGATCTTGCGGAGGACTTACAATGAGCAGTTCTTC. It is translated as CAWILRRTYNEQFF.

The rearrangement uses TRBV4-3 and TRBJ2-3; TRBD2 aligns across 7 bases. This CDR3 contains 16 residues. The germline V gene encodes CDR1 LGHNA and CDR2 YSLEER. The J segment lost 2 bases and the V segment lost 0 bases, leaving 5 bases of the junction unmatched. DNA for the CDR3: TGCGCCAGCAGCCAAGAATGGCGGGGGTCCACAGATACGCAGTATTTT. Translation: CASSQEWRGSTDTQYF.

The J gene is TRBJ2-7, the V gene TRBV12-5; no reliable D call. The CDR3 is made up of 11 amino acids. CDR1 LGHNT and CDR2 FRNRAP come from the germline V gene. The V gene lost 5 bases and the J gene lost 3 bases, with 5 bases spanning the gap. CDR3 in amino acids: CASGPNYEQYF. CDR3 in DNA: TGTGCTAGTGGTCCCAACTACGAGCAGTACTTC.

This chain connects TRBV21-1 to TRBJ1-5; TRBD1 is the table's D call and was not checked against the DNA. TRBV21-1 is a pseudogene segment. CDR3 size: 16 residues. The DNA of the CDR3 is TGTGCCAGCAGCAAGGGGGACAGGGTCAGCAATCAGCCCCAGCATTTT. Its translation: CASSKGDRVSNQPQHF.

The chain recombines TRBV28 with TRBJ1-5; unclear D gene. Germline-derived CDR1 and CDR2 are MDHEN and SYDVKM. Trimming stripped 2 bases from V and 9 bases from J, with 20 bases between. The CDR3 covers 16 residues. For the CDR3, the DNA is TGTGCCAGCAGTTTACCGACCAGGCACCTCCAGAGGCCCCAGCATTTT. Translated, it gives CASSLPTRHLQRPQHF.

Note on this clone: One end of the junction is discordant with germline, which a read error may explain. The gene calls are TRBV6-5 and TRBJ2-7; TRBD2 aligns across 12 bases. This CDR3 has 15 amino acids. Germline values: CDR1 MNHEY, CDR2 SVGAGI. This chain's CDR3 is CASSYGSGTSGLRTF. The DNA for the CDR3 is TGTGCCAGCAGTTACGGTTCCGGGACTAGCGGGTTACGGACCTTC.

This clone has just one count. V and J are TRBV5-1 and TRBJ2-7; 7 bases fit TRBD1. Germline V gene data show CDR1 as SGHRS and CDR2 as YFSETQ. This CDR3 has 19 residues. The V and J ends lost 4 bases and 1 base, in that order; junction bases with no gene match: 20. CDR3 residues: CASSQIGDWGRGISYEQYF. CDR3 coding DNA: TGCGCCAGCAGCCAGATCGGGGATTGGGGCAGGGGGATATCCTACGAGCAGTACTTC.

The rearrangement uses TRBV11-2 and TRBJ2-3; 10 bases are shared with TRBD2. Germline V CDR1 and CDR2: SGHAT, FQNNGV. This CDR3 spans 16 amino acids. V lost 1 base, J lost 6 bases, and 7 bases stayed unmatched. CDR3 nucleotides: TGTGCCAGCAGCTTAGGCTCAGCGGGAGGGTCGGATACGCAGTATTTT. Its translation is CASSLGSAGGSDTQYF.

The V call is TRBV7-2, the J call TRBJ1-2; TRBD1 agrees at 7 bases. Germline V gene lookup returns CDR1 SGHTA and CDR2 FQGNSA. This CDR3 is 14 amino acids long. The ends lost 5 bases at V and 5 bases at J; junction bases unmatched: 8. In DNA form, the CDR3 reads TGTGCCAGCAGCCCCTCTGGGACAGCTTATGGCTACACCTTC. It encodes CASSPSGTAYGYTF.

The chain employs TRBV7-2 and TRBJ2-5, with 10 bases matching TRBD1. The CDR3 has 18 amino acids. Trimming at V came to 4 bases and at J to 2 bases, leaving 13 bases not matched to a gene. CDR1 is SGHTA and CDR2 is FQGNSA in the germline V gene. CDR3 bases: TGTGCCAGCAGCTCTGGACAGGGGGGGATACCCTCTCAAGAGACCCAGTACTTC. It codes for CASSSGQGGIPSQETQYF.

The chain combines TRBV5-1 with TRBJ2-2; 7 positions agree with TRBD1. The ends lost 4 bases at V and 2 bases at J; junction bases unmatched: 11. Germline loops: CDR1 SGHRS, CDR2 YFSETQ. CDR3 length: 17 residues. CDR3 DNA: TGCGCCAGCAGCCCAACTGACAGGGCCCAAAACACCGGGGAGCTGTTTTTT. Its translation is CASSPTDRAQNTGELFF.

This clone was counted only a few times. The chain combines TRBV11-3 with TRBJ2-1; D remains unclear. V was cut by 4 bases and J by 6 bases, with 13 bases left in between. The germline CDR1 and CDR2 sequences are SGHNT and YENEEA. The CDR3 sequence is 14 residues long. The CDR3 here is CASSSSNSPNEQFF. The CDR3 DNA sequence: TGTGCCAGCAGCTCCTCAAACAGCCCCAATGAGCAGTTCTTC.

Details on this clone: Its ends do not fully match the called genes, so a read error is possible. CDR3 DNA: TGTGCCAGCAGTTCCCACTATCCCGGGACAACCTTT. Translating it yields CASSSHYPGTTF. This sequence joins TRBV12-3 or TRBV12-4 and TRBJ1-2; weak D call: TRBD1 (6 bases). The CDR3 length is 12 residues.